These T cell receptor beta chains were read from a single sample in a study of cytomegalovirus exposure and HLA in healthy donors. The assay was immunoSEQ multiplex PCR, and TCRdb's table has in-frame clones only and misses some. The table lists approximately 45,000 clones. Sequenced input: PBMCs. These receptors originate from a woman in her thirties or forties in good health and CMV-seronegative. CDR3s include the opening cysteine and the closing phenylalanine or tryptophan. The D gene is left open where the match is weak. Not all rows give a size; the values are once, few, many and, for expanded clones, a class.

- | TRBJ1-6 | TRBV7-6 | medium-sized | CASSPGVGSPLHF | TGTGCCAGCTCCCCCGGGGTTGGGTCACCCCTCCACTTT
- | TRBJ2-1 | TRBV10-3 | - | CAISEQFGHNEQFF | TGTGCCATCAGTGAACAGTTTGGGCACAATGAGCAGTTCTTC
- | TRBJ1-1 | TRBV18 | - | CASSSNSQRGTEAFF | TGTGCCAGCTCATCCAATTCTCAACGGGGGACTGAAGCTTTCTTT
- | TRBJ2-7 | TRBV6-5 | - | CASKEGRGQTEQYF | TGTGCCAGCAAGGAGGGTAGAGGGCAAACGGAGCAGTACTTC
- | TRBJ1-2 | TRBV5-6 | - | CASSLANRAESYGYTF | TGTGCCAGCAGCTTGGCCAACAGGGCTGAGAGCTATGGCTACACCTTC
- | TRBJ2-7 | TRBV2 | - | CASSEQAYEQYF | TGTGCCAGCAGTGAACAGGCCTACGAGCAGTACTTC
- | TRBJ1-2 | TRBV29-1 | - | CSVEDVGDGGYTF | TGCAGCGTTGAAGATGTAGGGGATGGTGGCTACACCTTC
- | TRBJ2-6 | TRBV5-1 | - | CASTPRASGANVLTF | TGCGCCAGCACCCCCCGGGCTAGCGGGGCCAACGTCCTGACTTTC
- | TRBJ1-2 | TRBV6-1 | - | CAGTRAHHHGYTF | TGTGCCGGCACGAGAGCGCATCACCATGGCTACACCTTC
- | TRBJ2-3 | TRBV7-9 | - | CASSLGTGTHGTDTQYF | TGTGCCAGCAGCCTAGGAACGGGGACTCATGGCACAGATACGCAGTATTTT
- | TRBJ2-1 | TRBV29-1 | - | CSVEDLGGQKDNEQFF | TGCAGCGTTGAAGATCTCGGGGGACAGAAGGACAATGAGCAGTTCTTC
- | TRBJ1-2 | TRBV2 | - | CASILQVNGYTF | TGTGCCAGCATCCTGCAGGTTAACGGCTACACCTTC
- | TRBJ2-1 | TRBV5-1 | - | CASRQTPLGVGEQFF | TGCGCCAGCAGGCAAACCCCCCTAGGAGTGGGTGAGCAGTTCTTC
TRBD1 | TRBJ1-1 | TRBV11-1 | - | CASKGQGLYTEAFF | TGTGCCAGCAAGGGACAGGGGTTGTACACTGAAGCTTTCTTT
- | TRBJ2-1 | TRBV5-1 | - | CASSLDRAPVYEQFF | TGCGCCAGCAGCTTGGACAGGGCGCCCGTTTACGAGCAGTTCTTC
TRBD1 | TRBJ2-4 | TRBV7-3 | - | CASSLGTAENIQYF | TGTGCCAGCAGCCTCGGGACAGCAGAAAACATTCAGTACTTC
TRBD1 | TRBJ1-6 | TRBV6-1 | - | CASTGQGLGSPLHF | TGTGCCAGCACCGGACAGGGTCTTGGTTCACCCCTCCACTTT
TRBD2 | TRBJ2-3 | TRBV7-7 | - | CASSLGLAGEADTQYF | TGTGCTAGCAGCCTCGGACTAGCGGGAGAGGCCGATACGCAGTATTTT
TRBD2 | TRBJ2-1 | TRBV28 | - | CASKGLAGYNEQFF | TGTGCCAGCAAGGGACTAGCGGGCTACAATGAGCAGTTCTTC